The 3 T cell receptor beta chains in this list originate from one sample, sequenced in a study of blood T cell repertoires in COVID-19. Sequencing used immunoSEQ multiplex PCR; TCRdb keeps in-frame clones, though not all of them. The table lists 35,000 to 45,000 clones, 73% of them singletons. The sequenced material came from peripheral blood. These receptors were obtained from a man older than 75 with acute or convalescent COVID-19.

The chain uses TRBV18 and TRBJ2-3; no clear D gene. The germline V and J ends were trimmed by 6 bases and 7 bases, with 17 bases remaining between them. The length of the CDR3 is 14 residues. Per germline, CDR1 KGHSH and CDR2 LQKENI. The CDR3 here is CASSSSSGLNTQYF. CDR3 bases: TGTGCCAGCTCCTCCTCTTCCGGGTTAAATACGCAGTATTTT.

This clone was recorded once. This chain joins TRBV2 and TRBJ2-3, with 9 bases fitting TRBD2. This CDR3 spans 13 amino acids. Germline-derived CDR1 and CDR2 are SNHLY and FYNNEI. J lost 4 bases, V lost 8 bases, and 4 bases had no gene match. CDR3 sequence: CASEGLAADTQYF. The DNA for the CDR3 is TGTGCCAGCGAGGGACTAGCTGCAGATACGCAGTATTTT.

The CDR3 protein is CASSSGPTFGIQYF. The CDR3 nucleotides read TGTGCCAGCAGCTCGGGTCCGACCTTCGGCATTCAGTACTTC. J is TRBJ2-4 and V is TRBV7-8; D gene uncertain. CDR3 length: 14 amino acids. Trimming shortened V by 4 bases and J by 9 bases, and 16 bases separated the two germline ends. Germline assignment: CDR1 SGHVS and CDR2 FQNEAQ.